This TCR beta chain is from a study of a mutant IDH1 vaccine in newly diagnosed glioma. Whole-study context: Treated patients showed a male proportion of approximately 62%, a female proportion of roughly 40%, and a mean age of around 39 years.

Data came from immunoSEQ multiplex PCR; TCRdb stores just in-frame clones and leaves some out. The table records 95,000 to 100,000 clones, 70% to 90% of them present only once. The sample's time point: baseline, week 1 (first vaccination visit). The treatment denotes: pre-vaccination baseline after standard-of-care therapy. Germline CDR1 and CDR2: MNHEY and SVGAGI. This CDR3 is 13 amino acids long. V shed 1 base and J shed 7 bases, with 11 bases lying between them. J is TRBJ2-7 and V is TRBV6-5; TRBD1 is a possible D gene (5 bases). This specimen consisted of PBMCs, obtained from a glioma patient treated with radiotherapy, temozolomide or both. The TCR sequence derives from a woman between 50 and 59 years old with glioma. The CDR3 sequence is CASSYLSGNEQYF. Written as DNA, the CDR3 is TGTGCCAGCAGTTACTTATCAGGGAATGAGCAGTACTTC.